Below, one T cell receptor beta chain is given with its context. Its antigen remains unidentified. Per germline, CDR1 MNHNS and CDR2 SASEGT. Trimming removed 2 bases from V and 0 bases from J; junction bases left unmatched: 2. CDR3 size: 16 residues. Amplification used 60 Vbeta primers and 13 Jbeta primers. Profiled with immunoSEQ multiplex PCR; TCRdb holds only in-frame clones, not every one. This table holds about 67,000 clones, approximately 92% found once. These data belong to a study of cytomegalovirus exposure and HLA in healthy donors. General study results and limits: Earlier results showed most TCR beta V segments being productive about 87% or about 30% of the time. A missense variant in DCLRE1C was later tied to TCR beta V- and J-gene trimming. Analyses of presence/absence relied on an assumption of roughly uniform sequencing depth across donors.

The sequenced material came from PBMCs. The chain combines TRBV6-1 with TRBJ1-4, with TRBD1 matching over 8 bases. The clonotype was recovered from a woman in her 30s in good health and CMV-seropositive. The CDR3 region is CASSEQQGATNEKLFF. CDR3 sequence (DNA): TGTGCCAGCAGTGAACAACAGGGGGCAACTAATGAAAAACTGTTTTTT.